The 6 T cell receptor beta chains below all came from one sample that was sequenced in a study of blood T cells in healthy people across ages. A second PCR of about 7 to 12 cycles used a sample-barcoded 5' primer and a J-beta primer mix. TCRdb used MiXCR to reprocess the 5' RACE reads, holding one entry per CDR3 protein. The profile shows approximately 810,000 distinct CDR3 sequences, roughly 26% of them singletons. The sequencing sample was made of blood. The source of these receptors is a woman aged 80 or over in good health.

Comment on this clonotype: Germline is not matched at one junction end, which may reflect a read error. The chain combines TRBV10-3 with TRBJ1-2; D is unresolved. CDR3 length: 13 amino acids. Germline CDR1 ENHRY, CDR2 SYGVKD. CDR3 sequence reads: CASSLMRNYGYTF. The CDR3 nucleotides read TGTGCCAGCAGTTTAATGCGGAACTATGGCTACACCTTC.

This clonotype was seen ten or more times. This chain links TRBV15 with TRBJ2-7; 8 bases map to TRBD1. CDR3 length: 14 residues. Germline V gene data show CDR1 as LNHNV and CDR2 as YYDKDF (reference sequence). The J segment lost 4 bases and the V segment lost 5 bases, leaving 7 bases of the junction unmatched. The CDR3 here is CATSDRDRRYEQYF. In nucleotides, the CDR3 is TGTGCCACCAGCGACCGGGACAGGAGGTACGAGCAGTACTTC.

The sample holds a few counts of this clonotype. For the CDR3, the DNA is TGTGCCAGCAGTGCAAACCCCCCGTTGCCGGAGACCCAGTACTTC. It yields the protein CASSANPPLPETQYF. The chain has TRBV28 and TRBJ2-5, with D unclear. V was cut by 5 bases and J by 5 bases, with 18 bases left in between. The CDR3 covers 15 residues. Germline CDR1 MDHEN, CDR2 SYDVKM.

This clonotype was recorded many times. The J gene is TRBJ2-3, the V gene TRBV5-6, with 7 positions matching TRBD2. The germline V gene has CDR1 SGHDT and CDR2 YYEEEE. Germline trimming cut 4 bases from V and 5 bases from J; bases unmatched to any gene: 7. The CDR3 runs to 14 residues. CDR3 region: CASSNSPSGDTQYF. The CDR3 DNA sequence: TGTGCCAGCAGCAACTCCCCTAGCGGAGATACGCAGTATTTT.

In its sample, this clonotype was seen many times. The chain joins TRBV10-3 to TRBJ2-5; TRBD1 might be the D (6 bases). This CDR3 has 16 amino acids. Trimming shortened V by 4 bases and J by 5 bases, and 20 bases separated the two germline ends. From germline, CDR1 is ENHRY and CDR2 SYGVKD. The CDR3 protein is CAISGDGPSTGETQYF. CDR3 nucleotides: TGTGCCATCAGTGGGGATGGGCCTTCTACAGGGGAGACCCAGTACTTC.

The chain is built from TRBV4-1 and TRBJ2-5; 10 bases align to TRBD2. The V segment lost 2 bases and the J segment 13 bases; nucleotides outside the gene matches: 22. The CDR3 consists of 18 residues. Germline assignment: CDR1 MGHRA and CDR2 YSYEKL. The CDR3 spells CASSQRSLSGGEYNERYF. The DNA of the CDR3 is TGCGCCAGCAGCCAAAGGTCTCTAAGCGGGGGGGAGTACAATGAGCGGTACTTC.